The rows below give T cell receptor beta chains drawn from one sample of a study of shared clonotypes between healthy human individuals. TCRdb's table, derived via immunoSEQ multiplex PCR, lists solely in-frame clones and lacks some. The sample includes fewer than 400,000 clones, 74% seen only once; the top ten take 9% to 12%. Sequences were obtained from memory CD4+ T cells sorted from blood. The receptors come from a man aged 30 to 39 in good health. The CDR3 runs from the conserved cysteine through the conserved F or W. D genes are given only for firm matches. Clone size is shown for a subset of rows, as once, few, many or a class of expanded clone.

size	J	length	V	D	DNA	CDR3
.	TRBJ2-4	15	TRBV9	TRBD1	TGTGCCAGCAGCGGGCAGGGGGTCGACAAAAACATTCAGTACTTC	CASSGQGVDKNIQYF
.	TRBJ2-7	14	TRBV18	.	TGTGCCAGCTCACCTTCCAGTTTAAACAACGAGCAGTACTTC	CASSPSSLNNEQYF
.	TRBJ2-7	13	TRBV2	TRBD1	TGTGCCAGCAGGAGGGACAGGGTTAGGGAGCAGTACTTC	CASRRDRVREQYF
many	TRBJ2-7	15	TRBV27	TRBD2	TGTGCCAGCAGTTTGAGCGGGAGCGGAAACTACGAGCAGTACTTC	CASSLSGSGNYEQYF
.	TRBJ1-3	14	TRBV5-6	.	TGTGCCAGCAGCTTGTTCGATACGCCGAACACCATATATTTT	CASSLFDTPNTIYF
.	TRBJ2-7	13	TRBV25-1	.	TGTGCCAGCAGTGATAGACCGACCGGCGAGCAGTACTTC	CASSDRPTGEQYF
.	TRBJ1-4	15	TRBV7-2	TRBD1	TGTGCCAGCAGCCCACAAGACAGGGCGACCGAAAAACTGTTTTTT	CASSPQDRATEKLFF
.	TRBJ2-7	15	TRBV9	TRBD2	TGTGCCAGCAGCGTAGCAACTAGCGGGAGTTACGAGCAGTACTTC	CASSVATSGSYEQYF
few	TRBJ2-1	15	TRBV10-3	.	TGTGCCATCAGTGAAATATCGAAGGGATACAATGAGCAGTTCTTC	CAISEISKGYNEQFF
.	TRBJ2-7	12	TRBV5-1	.	TGCGCCAGCAGCCCTTATCGAGGGGAGCAGTACTTC	CASSPYRGEQYF
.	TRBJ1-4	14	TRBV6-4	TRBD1	TGTGCCAGCAGTGACGGGACAGCTAATGAAAAACTGTTTTTT	CASSDGTANEKLFF
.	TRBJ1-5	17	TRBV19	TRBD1	TGTGCCAGTAGTCGCTGGACAGGAGTCACAAGCAATCAGCCCCAGCATTTT	CASSRWTGVTSNQPQHF
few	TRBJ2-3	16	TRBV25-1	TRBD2	TGTGCCAGCACCCGGCGGGGGACGGGAGGAAAGGATACGCAGTATTTT	CASTRRGTGGKDTQYF
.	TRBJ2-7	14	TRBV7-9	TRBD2	TGTGCCAGCAGCCCGACTAGCGGGATCAACGAGCAGTACTTC	CASSPTSGINEQYF
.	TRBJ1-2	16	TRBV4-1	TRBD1	TGCGCCAGCAGCCGGGACAGGGGCGCATCTAACTATGGCTACACCTTC	CASSRDRGASNYGYTF
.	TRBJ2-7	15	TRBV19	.	TGTGCCAGTAGTAAGGAGGCCCCTAGTGCATACGAGCAGTACTTC	CASSKEAPSAYEQYF
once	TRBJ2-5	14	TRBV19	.	TGTGCCAGTAGTTCCACAGGGATTCGAGAGACCCAGTACTTC	CASSSTGIRETQYF
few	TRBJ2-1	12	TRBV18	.	TGTGCCAGCTCACCAGTTCTCAATGAGCAGTTCTTC	CASSPVLNEQFF
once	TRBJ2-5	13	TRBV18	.	TGTGCCAGCACCAGGGCGATGGCAGAGACCCAGTACTTC	CASTRAMAETQYF
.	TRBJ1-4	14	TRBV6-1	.	TGTGCCAGCAGTGATAACAGGATGCTTGAAAAACTGTTTTTT	CASSDNRMLEKLFF
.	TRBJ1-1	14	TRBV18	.	TGTGCCAGCTCACCACGCCGGGAGAACACTGAAGCTTTCTTT	CASSPRRENTEAFF
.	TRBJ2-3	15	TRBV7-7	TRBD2	TGTGCTAGCAGCTCTAGCGGGAGTGGAGCAGATACGCAGTATTTT	CASSSSGSGADTQYF
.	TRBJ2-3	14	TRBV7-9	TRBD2	TGTGCCAGCAGCTTGGGACTAGCGGGTGACCGGGGATATTTT	CASSLGLAGDRGYF
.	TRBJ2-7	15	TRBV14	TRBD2	TGTGCCAGCAGCCAACTACTAGCGGGAATCCACGAGCAGTACTTC	CASSQLLAGIHEQYF
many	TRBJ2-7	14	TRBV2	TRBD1	TGTGCCAGCAGGGCCGGGACAGGAATGGGTGAGCAGTACTTC	CASRAGTGMGEQYF
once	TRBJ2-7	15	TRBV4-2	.	TGTGCCAGCAGCCAAGAACCGGACGCTACCTACGAGCAGTACTTC	CASSQEPDATYEQYF
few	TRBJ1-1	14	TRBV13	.	TGTGCCAGCAGCGCCGTCCCTCGAGGGGCTGAAGCTTTCTTT	CASSAVPRGAEAFF
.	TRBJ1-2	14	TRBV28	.	TGTGCCAGCAGTTCATCCGGGACCCTCGGCGGCTACACCTTC	CASSSSGTLGGYTF
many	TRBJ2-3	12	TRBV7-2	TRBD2	TGTGCCAGCAGACGGGGGGGAGATACGCAGTATTTT	CASRRGGDTQYF
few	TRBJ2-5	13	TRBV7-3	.	TGTGCCAGCAGCCTCCTTGAATGGGAGACCCAGTACTTC	CASSLLEWETQYF
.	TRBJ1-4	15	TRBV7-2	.	TGTGCCAGCAGCTCTCGAAACAGTTTAGGTGAAAAACTGTTTTTT	CASSSRNSLGEKLFF
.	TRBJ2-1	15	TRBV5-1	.	TGCGCCAGCAGCCCCTCTAGCGTACCTTACAATGAGCAGTTCTTC	CASSPSSVPYNEQFF
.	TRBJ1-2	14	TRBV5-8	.	TGTGCCAGCAGCTTGGCCGCAACGAACTATGGCTACACCTTC	CASSLAATNYGYTF
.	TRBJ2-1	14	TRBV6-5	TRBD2	TGTGCCAGCACCAAGAAGCGGGGGTACAATGAGCAGTTCTTC	CASTKKRGYNEQFF
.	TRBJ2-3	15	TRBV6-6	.	TGTGCCAGCAGTTCGCAGGCCCCTAGCACAGATACGCAGTATTTT	CASSSQAPSTDTQYF
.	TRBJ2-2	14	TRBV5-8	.	TGTGCCAGCAGCTTGGGGGCTATCCCCGGGGAGCTGTTTTTT	CASSLGAIPGELFF
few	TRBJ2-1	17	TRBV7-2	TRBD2	TGTGCCAGCAGCTATCGACCGGGACTAAGCTCCTACAATGAGCAGTTCTTC	CASSYRPGLSSYNEQFF
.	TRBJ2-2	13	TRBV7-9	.	TGTGCCAGCAGTTCACTGGGAACCGGGGAGCTGTTTTTT	CASSSLGTGELFF
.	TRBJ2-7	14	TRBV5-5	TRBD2	TGTGCCAGCAGCTCACTAGCGGGATCCTACGAGCAGTACTTC	CASSSLAGSYEQYF
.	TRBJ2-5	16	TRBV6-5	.	TGTGCCAGCAGCTACCGGGACTCTACTCCCGAAGAGACCCAGTACTTC	CASSYRDSTPEETQYF
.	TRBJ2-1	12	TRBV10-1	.	TGCGCCAGCAGTGAGTCGTTCAATGAGCAGTTCTTC	CASSESFNEQFF
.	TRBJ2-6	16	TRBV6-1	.	TGTGCCAGCAGTGAGCGGCCTCTCTCTGGGGCCAACGTCCTGACTTTC	CASSERPLSGANVLTF
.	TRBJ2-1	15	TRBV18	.	TGTGCCAGCTCACCTAAGCAGGGCTCCTACAATGAGCAGTTCTTC	CASSPKQGSYNEQFF
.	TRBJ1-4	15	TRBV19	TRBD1	TGTGCCAGTAGTTCCCGGACAGGGCTATACGAAAAACTGTTTTTT	CASSSRTGLYEKLFF
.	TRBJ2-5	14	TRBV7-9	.	TGTGCCAGCAGCTTAGTAGGTCATCAAGAGACCCAGTACTTC	CASSLVGHQETQYF
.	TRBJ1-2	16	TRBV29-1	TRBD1	TGCAGCGTCCTCCCCGGGACAGACGATCAAGGCTATGGCTACACCTTC	CSVLPGTDDQGYGYTF
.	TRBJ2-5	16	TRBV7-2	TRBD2	TGTGCCAGCAGACTTCTAGCGGGAGCCTCGGGGGAGACCCAGTACTTC	CASRLLAGASGETQYF
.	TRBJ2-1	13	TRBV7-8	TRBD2	TGTGCCAGCAGCTCGGGACTAGCGGGAGTGCCGTTCTTC	CASSSGLAGVPFF
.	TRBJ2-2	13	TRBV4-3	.	TGCGCCAGCAGCCATTACTCCGATGGGGAGCTGTTTTTT	CASSHYSDGELFF
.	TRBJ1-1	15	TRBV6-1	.	TGTGCCAGCAGTGAACGTCAGGGTTTGAACACTGAAGCTTTCTTT	CASSERQGLNTEAFF
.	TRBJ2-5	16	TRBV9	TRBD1	TGTGCCAGCAGCGTTGGACAGGGGGCGAGGTGGGAGACCCAGTACTTC	CASSVGQGARWETQYF
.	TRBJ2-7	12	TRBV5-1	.	TGCGCCAGCAGCCTGGACGCCTACGAGCAGTACTTC	CASSLDAYEQYF
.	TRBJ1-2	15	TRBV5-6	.	TGTGCCAGCACCCGGTTCAGGGCGGTAAACTATGGCTACACCTTC	CASTRFRAVNYGYTF
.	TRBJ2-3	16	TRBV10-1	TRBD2	TGCGCCAGCAGTGAGCCTAGCGGGGCTAGCACAGATACGCAGTATTTT	CASSEPSGASTDTQYF
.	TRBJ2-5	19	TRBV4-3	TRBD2	TGCGCCAGCAGCCAAGGATGTGAGCGGGCGGGAGGGTGCGAAGAGACCCAGTACTTC	CASSQGCERAGGCEETQYF
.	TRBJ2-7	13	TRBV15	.	TGTGCCACCAGCAGGGACTACACTAACGAGCAGTACTTC	CATSRDYTNEQYF
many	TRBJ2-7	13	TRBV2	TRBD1	TGTGCCAGCGAGGGACAGGGGTTTGGCGAGCAGTACTTC	CASEGQGFGEQYF
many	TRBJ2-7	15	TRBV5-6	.	TGTGCCAGCAGCTCTCGCCAGGCCGTATCCTACGAGCAGTACTTC	CASSSRQAVSYEQYF